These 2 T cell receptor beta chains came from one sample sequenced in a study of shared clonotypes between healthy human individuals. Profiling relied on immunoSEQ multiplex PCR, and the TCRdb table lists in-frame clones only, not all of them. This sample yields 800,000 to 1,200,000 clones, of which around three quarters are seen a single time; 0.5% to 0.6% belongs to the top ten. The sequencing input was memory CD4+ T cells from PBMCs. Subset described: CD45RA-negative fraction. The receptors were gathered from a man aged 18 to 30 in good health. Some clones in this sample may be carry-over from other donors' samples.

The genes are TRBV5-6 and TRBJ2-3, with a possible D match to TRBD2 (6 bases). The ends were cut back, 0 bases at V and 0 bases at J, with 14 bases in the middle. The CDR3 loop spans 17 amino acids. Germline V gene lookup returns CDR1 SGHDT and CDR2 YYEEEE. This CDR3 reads CASSLAIAATSTDTQYF. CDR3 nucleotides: TGTGCCAGCAGCTTGGCAATAGCGGCGACTAGCACAGATACGCAGTATTTT. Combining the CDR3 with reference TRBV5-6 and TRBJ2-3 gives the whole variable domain DAGVTQSPTHLIKTRGQQVTLRCSPKSGHDTVSWYQQALGQGPQFIFQYYEEEERQRGNFPDRFSGHQFPNYSSELNVNALLLGDSALYLCASSLAIAATSTDTQYFGPGTRLTVL.

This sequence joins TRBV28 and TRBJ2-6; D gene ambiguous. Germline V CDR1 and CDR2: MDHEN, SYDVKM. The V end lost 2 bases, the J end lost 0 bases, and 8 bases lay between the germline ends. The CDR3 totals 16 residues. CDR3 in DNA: TGTGCCAGCAGTTTAAGGCAACGCTCTGGGGCCAACGTCCTGACTTTC. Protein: CASSLRQRSGANVLTF.